This TCR beta chain comes out of a study of Tregs in tolerant kidney transplant recipients. Study-level findings and limits: In tolerant patients, donor-specific Tregs outgrew total Tregs, suggesting antigen-driven expansion.

As for this clone: The antigen is not known.

Thawed PBMCs were FACS-sorted into unstimulated CD4+CD25+CD127- regulatory T cells, CD4+CD25- non-regulatory cells, CD4 and CD8 cells. Trimming removed 10 bases at V and 2 bases at J, with 22 bases between. The germline V gene encodes CDR1 MNHEY and CDR2 SMNVEV (reference sequence). The CDR3 consists of 16 residues. Assay: immunoSEQ multiplex PCR; the TCRdb copy retains only in-frame clones and omits some. The table has approximately 67,000 clones, roughly 92% seen once. This clonotype was sampled from a human donor who received a combined kidney and bone marrow transplant. The specimen comprised CD8+ T cells from blood, sampled before the transplant. The rearrangement joins TRBV27 to TRBJ2-3, with D possibly TRBD1 on 6 matching bases. As DNA, the CDR3 is TGTGCCACCCGATTATTTGGGGGCCTCATCACAGATACGCAGTATTTT. It yields the protein CATRLFGGLITDTQYF.